This T cell receptor beta chain was retrieved from a study of cytomegalovirus exposure and HLA in healthy donors (dated by TCRdb to about 2017). Regarding the complete study: According to a later analysis, one platform produced both the 110 or so validation repertoires and the approximately 600 repertoires of the first cohort. Besides the first cohort of under 700 subjects, a separate validation cohort made up of some 110 different subjects was used. The aim of the study was to test whether cataloging public T cell receptors could identify signatures of past pathogen exposure. To predict cytomegalovirus infection status, the study combined high-throughput TCR immunosequencing, statistical association of individual TCRs with disease status, and machine learning.

Remarks on this clone: Its antigen is unknown. No clone much larger than this one lies a single base away; base qualities are absent.

Libraries were constructed by the immunoSEQ multiplex PCR assay. The paper's processing steps were these. A statistical classification framework was developed to diagnose cytomegalovirus status using the catalog of TCR beta chain sequences. TCRdb limited this immuneACCESS table to in-frame rearrangements with V and J called. A share of clones is missing; checked studies link under half to unresolved V genes, and the rest is unexplained. The DNA gave D and trimming, while V, J and clone size come from that table. The sample has roughly 100,000 clones on record, 85% of them singletons. The ten most abundant clones make up 20% of the sample. V drops 4 bases and J drops 0 bases, leaving 11 bases in between. Taken from cysteine to phenylalanine, the CDR3 has 15 residues. Only the CDR3 region is kept as DNA, spanning 45 bases read in frame from base 1. From the germline V gene, CDR1 is SGDLS and CDR2 is YYNGEE.

Results and caveats for the whole study, not just this receptor: The authors suggested that the approach could potentially be generalized to other disease states and immunological phenotypes. Three of the identified cytomegalovirus-associated TCR beta chains were confirmed in vitro to be specific for cytomegalovirus antigens. The validation cohort had no HLA typing available for a later analysis, so co-occurrence within that cohort was assessed over all 120 or so repertoires. Most TCR sequences were observed very rarely across donors, whereas some public TCRs were present in many individuals. The classifier was reported to diagnose cytomegalovirus status with high specificity and sensitivity in both the original and validation cohorts. Of the cluster scores, roughly 95% were above 0 in a later analysis, which found that TCRs clustered in the first cohort also tended to co-occur in the 110 or so validation repertoires. The study listed approximately 160 TCR beta chains as associated with cytomegalovirus.

The donors were included in the validation cohort of around 120 subjects, a group kept apart from the approximately 700-subject first cohort. Sequencing was carried out using PBMCs. This sequence uses TRBV9 and TRBJ1-5; there is no confident call for the D gene. This receptor was taken from a man aged 18 to 30 in good health and CMV-seropositive. The DNA reads TGTGCCAGCAGCCCTACTGACTATAGCAATCAGCCCCAGCATTTT. This gives the protein CASSPTDYSNQPQHF.